Given below is one T cell receptor beta chain in context. The antigen remains undetermined. These data belong to a study of blood T cells in healthy people across ages. Study-level points and caveats: Unsorted PBMC input precluded a conclusive naive versus antigen-experienced comparison.

Using a J-beta primer mix together with a sample-barcoded 5' primer, a second PCR was run for about 6 to 11 cycles. With 12 random nucleotides, a template-switch adaptor tagged each individual cDNA molecule. Every sample gave at least 3 million paired-end reads containing CDR3. TCRdb recomputed calls from the 5' RACE reads with MiXCR, one row per CDR3 protein. The data show fewer than 750,000 distinct CDR3 sequences, around 50% seen once. The sequencing sample was made of blood. The origin of this receptor is a man older than 75 in good health.

CDR3 region: CASSYSSGTGSKETQYF. The DNA for the CDR3 is TGTGCCAGCAGTTACTCCTCCGGGACAGGTTCGAAAGAGACCCAGTACTTC. The genes are TRBV6-6 and TRBJ2-7, with TRBD1 matching 8 bases. The closer fit of TRBJ2-5 to the DNA end suggests the J call may be wrong. This CDR3 region has 17 residues. Germline CDR1 is MNHNY and CDR2 is SVGAGI (reference sequence).